This entry is about one TCR beta chain. TCRdb's table, derived via immunoSEQ multiplex PCR, lists solely in-frame clones and lacks some. The sample yields approximately 760,000 clones, 70% to 90% seen once. The V gene lost 1 base and the J gene lost 10 bases, with 10 bases spanning the gap. The CDR3 contains 12 residues. Germline CDR1 LNHDA, CDR2 SQIVND (reference sequence). These data belong to a study of shared T cell receptors in the human thymus. These data also featured in a second study, about human thymus T cells. That source notes: It was from resections taken during corrective heart surgery that the thymus tissue came. Related research examined unrelated individuals and reported that their thymic repertoires overlapped highly.

Sequences were obtained from thymocytes. The chain couples TRBV19 to TRBJ1-1; D gene unclear. The receptor's source is a girl less than two years old with a congenital heart defect. This CDR3 reads CASSIGPAGAFF. The CDR3 nucleotides read TGTGCCAGTAGTATAGGTCCAGCGGGAGCTTTCTTT.